The T cell receptor (beta chain) under discussion was sequenced for a study of OX40 agonist ivuxolimab in advanced cancers. On the study more broadly: Each dose-escalation patient presented with hepatocellular carcinoma, melanoma, renal cell or head and neck cancer. Of the patients, three showed partial responses, one with hepatocellular carcinoma and two with cutaneous melanoma.

Assay used: immunoSEQ multiplex PCR; TCRdb lists only in-frame clones, some missing. Among about 84,000 clones listed, roughly 90% were seen once. The trim removed 10 bases at V and 7 bases at J, leaving 16 bases unmatched. This CDR3 has 16 residues. Germline V gives CDR1 ENHRY, CDR2 SYGVKD. The sample was CD4+ or CD8+ T cells sorted from blood, taken in a trial of the OX40 agonist ivuxolimab. The TCR was taken from an adult with an advanced solid tumor such as melanoma, head and neck, liver or kidney cancer. V is TRBV10-3 and J is TRBJ2-7, with TRBD2 identical over 13 bases. The DNA for the CDR3 is TGTGCCACCACCCCCCGGACTAGCGGGAGCTCGCTTGAGCAGTACTTC. Its translation is CATTPRTSGSSLEQYF.